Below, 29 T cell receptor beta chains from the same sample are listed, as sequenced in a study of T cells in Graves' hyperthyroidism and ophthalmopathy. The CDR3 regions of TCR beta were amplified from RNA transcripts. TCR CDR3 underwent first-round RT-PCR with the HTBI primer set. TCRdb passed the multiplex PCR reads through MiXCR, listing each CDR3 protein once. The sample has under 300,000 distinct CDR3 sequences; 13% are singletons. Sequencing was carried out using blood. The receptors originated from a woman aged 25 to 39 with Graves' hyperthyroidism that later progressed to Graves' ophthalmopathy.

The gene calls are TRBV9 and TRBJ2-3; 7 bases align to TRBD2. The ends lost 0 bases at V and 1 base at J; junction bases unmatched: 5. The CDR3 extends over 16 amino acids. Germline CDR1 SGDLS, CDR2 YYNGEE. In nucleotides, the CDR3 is TGTGCCAGCAGCGTAGCTGGTCTAGCGGGCACAGATACGCAGTATTTT. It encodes CASSVAGLAGTDTQYF.

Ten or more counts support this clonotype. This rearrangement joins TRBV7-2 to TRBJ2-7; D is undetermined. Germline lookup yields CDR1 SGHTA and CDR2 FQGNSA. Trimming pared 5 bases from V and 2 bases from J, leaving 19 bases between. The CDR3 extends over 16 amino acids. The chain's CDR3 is CASSTYTSLLPYEQYF. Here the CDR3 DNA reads TGTGCCAGCAGCACCTACACGAGTCTTCTACCCTACGAGCAGTACTTC.

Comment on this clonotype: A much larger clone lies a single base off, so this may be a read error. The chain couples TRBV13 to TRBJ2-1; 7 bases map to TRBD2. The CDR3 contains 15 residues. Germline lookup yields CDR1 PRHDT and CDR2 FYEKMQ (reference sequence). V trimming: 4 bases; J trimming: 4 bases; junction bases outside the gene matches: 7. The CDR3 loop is CASSSASGMYNEQFF. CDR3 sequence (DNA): TGTGCCAGCAGCTCAGCTAGCGGAATGTACAATGAGCAGTTCTTC. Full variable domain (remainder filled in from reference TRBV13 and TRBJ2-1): AAGVIQSPRHLIKEKRETATLKCYPIPRHDTVYWYQQGPGQDPQFLISFYEKMQSDKGSIPDRFSAQQFSDYHSELNMSSLELGDSALYFCASSSASGMYNEQFFGPGTRLTVL.

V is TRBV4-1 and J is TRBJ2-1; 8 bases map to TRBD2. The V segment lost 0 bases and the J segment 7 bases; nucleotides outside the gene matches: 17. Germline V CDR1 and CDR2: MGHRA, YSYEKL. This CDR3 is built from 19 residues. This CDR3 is CASSQEKHLGLDFSNEQFF. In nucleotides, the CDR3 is TGCGCCAGCAGCCAAGAAAAGCACCTGGGACTAGATTTTTCGAATGAGCAGTTCTTC.

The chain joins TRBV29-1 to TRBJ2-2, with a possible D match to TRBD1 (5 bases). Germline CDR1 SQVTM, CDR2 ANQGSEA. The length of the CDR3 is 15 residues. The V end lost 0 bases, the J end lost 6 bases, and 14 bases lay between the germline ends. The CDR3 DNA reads TGCAGCGTTGAAGATCGGACAAAAGTGTCCGGGGAGCTGTTTTTT. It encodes CSVEDRTKVSGELFF.

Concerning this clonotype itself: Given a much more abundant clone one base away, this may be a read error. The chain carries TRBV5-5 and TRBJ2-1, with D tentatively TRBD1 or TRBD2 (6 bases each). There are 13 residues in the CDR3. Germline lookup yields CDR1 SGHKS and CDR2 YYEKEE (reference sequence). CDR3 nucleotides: TGTGTCAGCACCCCGGGGGCCGCAAATGAGCAGTTCTTC. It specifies CVSTPGAANEQFF.

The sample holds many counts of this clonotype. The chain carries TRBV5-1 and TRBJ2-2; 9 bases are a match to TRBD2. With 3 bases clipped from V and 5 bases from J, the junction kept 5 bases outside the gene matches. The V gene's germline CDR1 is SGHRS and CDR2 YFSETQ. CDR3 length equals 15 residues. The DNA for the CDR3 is TGCGCCAGCAGCTACCTAGCGGGAAGGACCGGGGAGCTGTTTTTT. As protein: CASSYLAGRTGELFF.

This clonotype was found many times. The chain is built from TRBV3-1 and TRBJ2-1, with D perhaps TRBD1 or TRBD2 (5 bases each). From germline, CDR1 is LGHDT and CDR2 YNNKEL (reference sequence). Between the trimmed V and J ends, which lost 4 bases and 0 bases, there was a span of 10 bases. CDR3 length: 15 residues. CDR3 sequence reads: CASSPGPSSYNEQFF. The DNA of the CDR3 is TGTGCCAGCAGCCCGGGGCCGAGCTCCTACAATGAGCAGTTCTTC.

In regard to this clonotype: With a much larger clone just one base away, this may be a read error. CDR3 in DNA: TGTGCCAGCTCAATTCAGGCCGAACCCAGGAACTATGGCTACACCTTC. Translated, it gives CASSIQAEPRNYGYTF. V gene TRBV18 combines with J gene TRBJ1-2; D unclear. Germline V gene data show CDR1 as KGHSH and CDR2 as LQKENI. Trimming removed 5 bases at V and 2 bases at J, with 18 bases between. This CDR3 is 16 amino acids long.

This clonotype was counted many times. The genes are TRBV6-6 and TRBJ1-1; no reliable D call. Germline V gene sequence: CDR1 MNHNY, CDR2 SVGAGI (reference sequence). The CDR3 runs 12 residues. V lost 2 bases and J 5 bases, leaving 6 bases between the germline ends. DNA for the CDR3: TGTGCCAGCAGTTACGGGGAGACTGAAGCTTTCTTT. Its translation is CASSYGETEAFF.

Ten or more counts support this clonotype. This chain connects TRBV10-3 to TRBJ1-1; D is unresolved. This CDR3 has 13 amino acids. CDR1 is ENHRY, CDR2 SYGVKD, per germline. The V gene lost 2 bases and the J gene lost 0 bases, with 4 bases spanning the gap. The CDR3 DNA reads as TGTGCCATCAGTGAGAGCTTGAACACTGAAGCTTTCTTT. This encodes CAISESLNTEAFF.

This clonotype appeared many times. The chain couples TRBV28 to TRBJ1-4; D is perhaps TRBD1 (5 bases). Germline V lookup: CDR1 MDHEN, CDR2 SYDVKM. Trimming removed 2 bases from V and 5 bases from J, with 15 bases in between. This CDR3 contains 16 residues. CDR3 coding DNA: TGTGCCAGCAGTTTAACGTCGGGGGAGCCGAATGAAAAACTGTTTTTT. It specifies CASSLTSGEPNEKLFF.

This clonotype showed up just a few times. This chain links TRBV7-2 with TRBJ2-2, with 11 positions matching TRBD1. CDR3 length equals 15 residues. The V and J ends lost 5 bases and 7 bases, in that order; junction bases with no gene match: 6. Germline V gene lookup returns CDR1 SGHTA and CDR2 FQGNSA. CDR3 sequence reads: CASSPGTGGSGELFF. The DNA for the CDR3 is TGTGCCAGCAGCCCGGGGACAGGGGGTAGCGGGGAGCTGTTTTTT. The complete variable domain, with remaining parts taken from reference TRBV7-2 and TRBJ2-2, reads GAGVSQSPSNKVTEKGKDVELRCDPISGHTALYWYRQSLGQGLEFLIYFQGNSAPDKSGLPSDRFSAERTGGSVSTLTIQRTQQEDSAVYLCASSPGTGGSGELFFGEGSRLTVL.

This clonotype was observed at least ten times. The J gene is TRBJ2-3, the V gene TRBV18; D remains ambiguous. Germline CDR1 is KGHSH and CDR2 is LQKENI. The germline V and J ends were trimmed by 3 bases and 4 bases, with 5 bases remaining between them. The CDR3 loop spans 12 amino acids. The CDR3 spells CASSPEADTQYF. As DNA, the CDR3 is TGTGCCAGCTCACCTGAGGCAGATACGCAGTATTTT.

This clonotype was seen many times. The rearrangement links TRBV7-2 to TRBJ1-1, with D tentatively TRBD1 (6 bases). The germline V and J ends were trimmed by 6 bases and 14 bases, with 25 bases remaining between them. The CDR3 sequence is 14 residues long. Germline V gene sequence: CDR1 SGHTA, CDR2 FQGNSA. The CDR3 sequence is CASRFTEQGGMGFF. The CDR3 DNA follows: TGTGCCAGCAGATTTACGGAACAGGGAGGGATGGGATTCTTT.

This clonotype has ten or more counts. CDR3 amino acids: CASSEERAGSGYGYTF. The CDR3 DNA follows: TGTGCCAGCAGTGAAGAGAGGGCAGGGAGCGGCTATGGCTACACCTTC. The chain uses TRBV6-1 and TRBJ1-2, with D perhaps TRBD1 (5 bases). Germline V gene data show CDR1 as MNHNS and CDR2 as SASEGT. The germline V and J ends were trimmed by 1 base and 4 bases, with 16 bases remaining between them. The CDR3 is 16 amino acids.

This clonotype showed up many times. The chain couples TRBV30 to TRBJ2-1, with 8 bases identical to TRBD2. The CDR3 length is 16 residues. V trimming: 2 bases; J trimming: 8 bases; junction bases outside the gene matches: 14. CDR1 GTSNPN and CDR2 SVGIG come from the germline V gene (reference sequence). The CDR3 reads CAWSLLGGLARHEQFF. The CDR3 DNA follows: TGTGCCTGGAGTCTCCTCGGAGGACTAGCTCGTCATGAGCAGTTCTTC.

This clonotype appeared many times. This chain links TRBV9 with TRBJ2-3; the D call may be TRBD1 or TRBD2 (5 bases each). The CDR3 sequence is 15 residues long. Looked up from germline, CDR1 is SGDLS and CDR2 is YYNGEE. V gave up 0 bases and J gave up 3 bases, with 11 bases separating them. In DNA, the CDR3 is TGTGCCAGCAGCGTAGCGTGGGGGACGACAGATACGCAGTATTTT. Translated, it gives CASSVAWGTTDTQYF.

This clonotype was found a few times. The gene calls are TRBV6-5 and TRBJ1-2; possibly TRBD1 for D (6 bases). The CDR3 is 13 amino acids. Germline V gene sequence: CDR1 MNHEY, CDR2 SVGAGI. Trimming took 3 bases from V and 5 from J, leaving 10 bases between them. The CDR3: CASSYGGTYGYTF. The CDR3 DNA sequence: TGTGCCAGCAGTTATGGCGGGACATATGGCTACACCTTC.

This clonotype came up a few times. CDR3 in DNA: TGTGCCAGCAGCCAAGATAGTTCCTACGAGCAGTACTTC. The encoded protein is CASSQDSSYEQYF. The V gene is TRBV4-2, the J gene TRBJ2-7; D remains ambiguous. V dropped 0 bases and J dropped 1 base, with 4 bases sitting between them. The CDR3 spans 13 residues. Germline CDR1 is LGHNA and CDR2 is YNFKEQ.

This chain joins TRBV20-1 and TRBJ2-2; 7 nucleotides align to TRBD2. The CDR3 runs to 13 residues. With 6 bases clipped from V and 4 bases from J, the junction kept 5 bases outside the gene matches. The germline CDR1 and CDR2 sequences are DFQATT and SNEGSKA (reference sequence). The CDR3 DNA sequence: TGCAGTGCAAGACAGCGGGGCACCGGGGAGCTGTTTTTT. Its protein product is CSARQRGTGELFF.

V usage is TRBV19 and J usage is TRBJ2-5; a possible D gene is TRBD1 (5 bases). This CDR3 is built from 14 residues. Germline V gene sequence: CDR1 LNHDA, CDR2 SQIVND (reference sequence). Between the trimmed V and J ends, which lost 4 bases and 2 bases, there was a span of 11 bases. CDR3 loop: CASSSPGKQETQYF. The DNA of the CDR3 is TGTGCCAGTAGTAGTCCAGGGAAACAAGAGACCCAGTACTTC.

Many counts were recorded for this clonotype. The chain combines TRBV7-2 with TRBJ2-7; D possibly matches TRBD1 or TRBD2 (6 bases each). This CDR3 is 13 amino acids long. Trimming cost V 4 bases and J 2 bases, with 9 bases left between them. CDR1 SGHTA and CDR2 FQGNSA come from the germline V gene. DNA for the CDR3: TGTGCCAGCAGCTCGGGGGCGGCCTACGAGCAGTACTTC. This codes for CASSSGAAYEQYF. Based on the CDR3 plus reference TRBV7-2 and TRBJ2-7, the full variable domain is GAGVSQSPSNKVTEKGKDVELRCDPISGHTALYWYRQSLGQGLEFLIYFQGNSAPDKSGLPSDRFSAERTGGSVSTLTIQRTQQEDSAVYLCASSSGAAYEQYFGPGTRLTVT.

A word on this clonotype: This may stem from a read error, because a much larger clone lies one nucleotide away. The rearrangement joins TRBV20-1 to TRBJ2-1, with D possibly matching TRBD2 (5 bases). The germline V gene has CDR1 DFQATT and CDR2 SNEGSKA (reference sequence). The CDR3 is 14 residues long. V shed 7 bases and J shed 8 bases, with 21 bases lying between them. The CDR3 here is CSVEGALAGDEQFF. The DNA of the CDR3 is TGCAGTGTAGAGGGAGCTCTGGCTGGGGATGAGCAGTTCTTC.

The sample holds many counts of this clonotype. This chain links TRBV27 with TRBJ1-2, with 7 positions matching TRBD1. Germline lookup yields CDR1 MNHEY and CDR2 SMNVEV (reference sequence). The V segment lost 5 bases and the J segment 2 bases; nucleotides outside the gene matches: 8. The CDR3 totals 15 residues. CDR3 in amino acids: CASSPKGQLNYGYTF. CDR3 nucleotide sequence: TGTGCCAGCAGTCCTAAGGGACAGCTAAACTATGGCTACACCTTC.

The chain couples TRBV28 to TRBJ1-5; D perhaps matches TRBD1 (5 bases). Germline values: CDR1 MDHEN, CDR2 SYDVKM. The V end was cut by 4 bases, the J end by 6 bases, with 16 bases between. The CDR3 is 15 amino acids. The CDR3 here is CASSSAGAGVQPQHF. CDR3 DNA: TGTGCCAGCAGTTCCGCCGGGGCGGGAGTTCAGCCCCAGCATTTT.

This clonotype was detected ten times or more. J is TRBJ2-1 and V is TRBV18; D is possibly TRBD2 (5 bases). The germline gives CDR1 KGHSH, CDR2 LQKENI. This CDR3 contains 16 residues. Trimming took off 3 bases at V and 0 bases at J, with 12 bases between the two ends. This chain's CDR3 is CASSPQRTLSYNEQFF. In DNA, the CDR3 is TGTGCCAGCTCACCGCAAAGGACTCTCTCCTACAATGAGCAGTTCTTC.

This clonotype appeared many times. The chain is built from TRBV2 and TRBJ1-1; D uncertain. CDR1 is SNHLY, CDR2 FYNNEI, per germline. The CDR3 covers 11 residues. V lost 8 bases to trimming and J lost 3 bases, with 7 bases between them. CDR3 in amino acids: CASGRYTEAFF. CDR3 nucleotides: TGTGCCAGCGGACGGTACACTGAAGCTTTCTTT.

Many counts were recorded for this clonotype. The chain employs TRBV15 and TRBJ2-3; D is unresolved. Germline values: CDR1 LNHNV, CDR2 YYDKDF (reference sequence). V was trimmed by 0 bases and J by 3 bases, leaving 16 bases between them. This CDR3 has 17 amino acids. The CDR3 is CATSRDLGQLGTDTQYF. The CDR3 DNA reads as TGTGCCACCAGCAGAGATCTAGGGCAGTTAGGGACAGATACGCAGTATTTT.